The rows below give T cell receptor beta chains drawn from one sample of a study of OX40 agonist ivuxolimab in advanced cancers. The repertoire was sequenced with immunoSEQ multiplex PCR; TCRdb's copy has only in-frame clones and lacks some. Of 30,000 or so clones in the sample, more than 65% were seen once. Sequences were derived from CD4+ or CD8+ T cells sorted from blood, sampled in a trial of the OX40 agonist ivuxolimab. The receptors originated from an adult with an advanced solid tumor such as melanoma, head and neck, liver or kidney cancer. Each CDR3 is given with its conserved first and last residue. Clone sizes are given selectively: once, few, many, or a class where the clone is expanded.

j_gene	abundance	v_gene	CDR3aa
TRBJ2-7	few	TRBV27	CASSFLGTYEQYF
TRBJ2-5	NA	TRBV19	CASSTSRSGIETQYF
TRBJ1-1	NA	TRBV28	CASSFFSVRVNTEAFF
TRBJ2-7	once	TRBV18	CASSQPGAGGSYEQYF
TRBJ1-1	NA	TRBV18	CASSPQGAFTEAFF
TRBJ2-5	NA	TRBV7-2	CASSWRAPGIQYF
TRBJ2-5	once	TRBV5-1	CASSLARGTQETQYF
TRBJ1-3	NA	TRBV27	CASSFRAIAGNTIYF
TRBJ2-2	NA	TRBV2	CASMQEAGELFF
TRBJ2-5	NA	TRBV5-1	CASSGGQGNLQETQYF
TRBJ2-2	NA	TRBV18	CASSPRVGDGSNTGELFF
TRBJ2-3	NA	TRBV10-2	CASRPTSTDTQYF
TRBJ2-7	NA	TRBV7-8	CASSSGLAVVNEQYF
TRBJ2-2	NA	TRBV7-3	CASSAGLDTGELFF
TRBJ1-2	NA	TRBV2	CASSEGGNYGYTF
TRBJ2-6	NA	TRBV7-8	CASSFSGANVLTF
TRBJ2-7	NA	TRBV29-1	CSVGAAYEQYF
TRBJ2-5	NA	TRBV6-6	CASSYSPGETQYF
TRBJ2-2	NA	TRBV7-2	CASTIRRGIGELFF
TRBJ1-1	few	TRBV7-9	CASSLKVEAFF
TRBJ2-1	NA	TRBV11-2	CASSPHPGNNEQFF
TRBJ1-6	NA	TRBV10-2	CASSAGANSPLHF
TRBJ2-7	NA	TRBV2	CASTKERDTLSYEQYF
TRBJ1-2	few	TRBV28	CASLKSDRYYGYTF
TRBJ2-2	NA	TRBV11-2	CASSLGQGGPSLRTGELFF
TRBJ1-1	NA	TRBV6-1	CASSAGSTGSTEAFF
TRBJ1-1	NA	TRBV5-1	CASSVTGMNTEAFF
TRBJ2-7	NA	TRBV27	CASTGVGNEQYF
TRBJ2-1	once	TRBV6-4	CASSDSGRAHNEQFF
TRBJ2-3	NA	TRBV9	CASSLRTSGGDSTDTQYF
TRBJ1-4	NA	TRBV27	CASSLSPGRLNEKLFF
TRBJ1-1	NA	TRBV7-8	CASSLARELMNTEAFF
TRBJ2-1	few	TRBV15	CATSRDRIRQGQFF
TRBJ2-3	NA	TRBV19	CASSMGTSFTDTQYF
TRBJ1-1	NA	TRBV10-1	CASRQGVNTEAFF
TRBJ1-5	NA	TRBV19	CASSDRDSNQPQHF
TRBJ2-5	NA	TRBV29-1	CSVEPIAGGPTGQYF
TRBJ2-3	few	TRBV18	CASSLTARRDTQYF
TRBJ2-7	NA	TRBV6-5	CASSYGITSYEQYF
TRBJ2-7	NA	TRBV2	CASSFGQGMYEQYF
TRBJ1-2	few	TRBV6-5	CASRANYGYTF
TRBJ2-4	NA	TRBV7-6	CASSLGLAGGF
TRBJ1-3	NA	TRBV20-1	CSARNGNTIYF
TRBJ1-4	NA	TRBV2	CASSSQGQTNEKLFF
TRBJ1-6	once	TRBV30	CAWSAPGSYNSPLHF
TRBJ2-7	NA	TRBV30	CAWGEGYEQYF
TRBJ1-5	NA	TRBV28	CASSVKGPPQPQHF